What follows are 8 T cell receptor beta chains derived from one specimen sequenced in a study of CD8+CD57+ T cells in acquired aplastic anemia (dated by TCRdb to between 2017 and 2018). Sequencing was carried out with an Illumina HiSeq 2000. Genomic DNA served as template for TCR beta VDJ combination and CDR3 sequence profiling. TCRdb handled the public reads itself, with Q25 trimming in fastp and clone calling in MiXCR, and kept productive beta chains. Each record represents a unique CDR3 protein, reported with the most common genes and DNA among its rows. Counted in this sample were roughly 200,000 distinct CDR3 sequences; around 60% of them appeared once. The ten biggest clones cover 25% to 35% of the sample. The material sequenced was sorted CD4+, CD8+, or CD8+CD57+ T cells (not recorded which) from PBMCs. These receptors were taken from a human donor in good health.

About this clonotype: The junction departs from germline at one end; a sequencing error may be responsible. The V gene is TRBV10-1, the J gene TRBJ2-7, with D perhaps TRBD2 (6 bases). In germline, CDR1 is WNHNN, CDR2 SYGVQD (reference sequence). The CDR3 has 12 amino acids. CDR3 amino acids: CAAGQAGYEQYF. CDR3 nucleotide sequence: TGTGCCGCCGGCCAAGCGGGCTACGAGCAGTACTTC.

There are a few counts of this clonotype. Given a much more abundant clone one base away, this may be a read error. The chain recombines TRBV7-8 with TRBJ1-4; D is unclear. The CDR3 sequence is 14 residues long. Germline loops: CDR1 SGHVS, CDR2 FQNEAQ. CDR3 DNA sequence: TGTGCCAGCAGCTTAGGGGTTTTTTCTGAAGAACTGTTTTTT. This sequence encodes CASSLGVFSEELFF.

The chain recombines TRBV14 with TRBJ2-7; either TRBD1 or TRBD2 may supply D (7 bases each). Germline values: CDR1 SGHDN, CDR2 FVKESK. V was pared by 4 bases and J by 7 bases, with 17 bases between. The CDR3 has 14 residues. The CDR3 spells CASSRGRGRWEQYF. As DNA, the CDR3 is TGTGCCAGCAGCCGGGGGAGGGGGCGTTGGGAGCAGTACTTC.

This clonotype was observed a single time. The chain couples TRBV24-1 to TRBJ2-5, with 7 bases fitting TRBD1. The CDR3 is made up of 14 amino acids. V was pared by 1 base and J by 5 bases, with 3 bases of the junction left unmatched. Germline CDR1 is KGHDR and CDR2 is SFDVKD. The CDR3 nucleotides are TGTGCCACCAGTGATTTAAAGGGGGCCGAGACCCAGTACTTC. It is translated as CATSDLKGAETQYF.

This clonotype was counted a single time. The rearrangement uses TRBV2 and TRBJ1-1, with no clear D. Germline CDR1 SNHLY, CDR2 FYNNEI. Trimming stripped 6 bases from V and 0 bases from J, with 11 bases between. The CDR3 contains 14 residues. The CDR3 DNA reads TGTGCCAGCAGAAAAGAGCGAATGAACACTGAAGCTTTCTTT. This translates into CASRKERMNTEAFF.

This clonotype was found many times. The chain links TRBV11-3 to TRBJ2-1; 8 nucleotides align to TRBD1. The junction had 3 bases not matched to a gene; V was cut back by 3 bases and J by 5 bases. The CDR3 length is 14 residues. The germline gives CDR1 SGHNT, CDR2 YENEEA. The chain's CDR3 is CASSLRTGNNEQFF. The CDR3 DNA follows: TGTGCCAGCAGCTTGCGGACAGGGAACAATGAGCAGTTCTTC.

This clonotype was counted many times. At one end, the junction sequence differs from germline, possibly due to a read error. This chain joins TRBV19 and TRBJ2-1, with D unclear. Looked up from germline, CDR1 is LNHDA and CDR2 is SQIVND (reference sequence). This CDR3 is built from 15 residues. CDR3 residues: CASSLDSSSYNEQFF. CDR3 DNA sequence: TGTGCCAGTAGTCTAGACTCGAGCTCCTACAATGAGCAGTTCTTC.

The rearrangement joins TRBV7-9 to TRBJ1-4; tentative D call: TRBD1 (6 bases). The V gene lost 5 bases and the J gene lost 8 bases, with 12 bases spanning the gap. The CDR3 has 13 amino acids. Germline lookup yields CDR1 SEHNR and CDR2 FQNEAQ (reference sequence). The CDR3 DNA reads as TGTGCCAGCAGCGGAACAGGGACGGAAAAACTGTTTTTT. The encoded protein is CASSGTGTEKLFF.